This T cell receptor beta chain was documented in a study of Graves' ophthalmopathy and Graves' hyperthyroidism. Findings and caveats of the study: Most expanded thyroid clonotypes above 0.001 frequency also appeared in blood.

The CDR3 has 13 residues. V was cut by 4 bases and J by 0 bases, with 7 bases left in between. Germline CDR1 GTSNPN, CDR2 SVGIG (reference sequence). Certain patients, namely those with other autoimmune diseases, uncontrolled infections, pregnancy or lactation, were excluded. CDR3 regions of TCR beta were amplified from RNA transcripts. After a first-round RT-PCR with HTBI primers, a second-round multiplex PCR was run. TCRdb analysed the multiplex PCR reads with MiXCR anew, one entry per CDR3 protein. The table has roughly 380,000 distinct CDR3 sequences, 15% seen once. In regard to this clonotype: Its antigen remains unknown.

This rearrangement joins TRBV30 to TRBJ1-3; D gene unclear. The sequence was collected from a woman between 18 and 29 years old with stable Graves' hyperthyroidism. The specimen was peripheral blood. The CDR3 nucleotides are TGTGCCTGGAACGCGATCTCTGGAAACACCATATATTTT. Translated, it gives CAWNAISGNTIYF.